The clone carrying this T cell receptor (beta chain) is a singleton in its sample. Its antigen is still unknown. This CDR3 is also generated by other DNA sequences in the sample. Sequenced by immunoSEQ multiplex PCR; TCRdb stores in-frame clones only, minus some. This table has about 1.1 million clones, roughly 80% appearing once. The sample originates from a study of shared clonotypes between healthy human individuals. Whole-study results and caveats: The authors sampled blood alone, and tissue repertoires likely differ.

The germline V and J ends were trimmed by 3 bases and 2 bases, with 11 bases remaining between them. Germline V gene lookup returns CDR1 KGHSH and CDR2 LQKENI. This CDR3 region has 14 residues. This receptor was taken from a man younger than 35 in good health. Some clones in this sample may be carry-over from other donors' samples. The sequenced material came from memory CD4+ T cells from PBMCs. The sample's subset: CD45RA-negative fraction. The chain joins TRBV18 to TRBJ2-7, with D possibly TRBD2 on 5 matching bases. The CDR3 loop reads CASSPPGLTYEQYF. The CDR3 nucleotides read TGTGCCAGCTCACCTCCCGGACTCACCTACGAGCAGTACTTC. Looking up the rest from reference TRBV18 and TRBJ2-7 gives the full variable domain: NAGVMQNPRHLVRRRGQEARLRCSPMKGHSHVYWYRQLPEEGLKFMVYLQKENIIDESGMPKERFSAEFPKEGPSILRIQQVVRGDSAAYFCASSPPGLTYEQYFGPGTRLTVT.